Listed below are T cell receptor beta chains from one sample, sequenced in a study of shared clonotypes between healthy human individuals. Produced via immunoSEQ multiplex PCR; TCRdb's table is partial and in-frame only. The table lists just under 95,000 clones, approximately 75% of them singletons. The sample consisted of memory CD8+ T cells sorted from blood. The receptors originated from a man aged 25 to 40 in good health. Both conserved end residues are part of each CDR3. A D gene is named only where the DNA matches it firmly. Clone size is given for some rows only: seen once, a few or many times, or a class if the clone is expanded.

V gene: TRBV5-1; D gene: TRBD2; clone size: .; J gene: TRBJ2-1; CDR3 protein: CASSPTRGLAGASGYNEQFF; CDR3 DNA: TGCGCCAGCAGCCCTACCCGGGGACTAGCGGGAGCGTCTGGCTACAATGAGCAGTTCTTC
V gene: TRBV30; D gene: TRBD2; clone size: once; J gene: TRBJ2-1; CDR3 protein: CAWSTLAGSYNEQFF; CDR3 DNA: TGTGCCTGGAGTACACTAGCGGGCTCCTACAATGAGCAGTTCTTC
V gene: TRBV5-1; D gene: TRBD1; clone size: .; J gene: TRBJ2-2; CDR3 protein: CASSVTPPGQGFTGELFF; CDR3 DNA: TGCGCCAGCAGCGTGACACCCCCGGGACAGGGTTTCACCGGGGAGCTGTTTTTT
V gene: TRBV28; D gene: TRBD2; clone size: many; J gene: TRBJ2-7; CDR3 protein: CASTSGTSYEQYF; CDR3 DNA: TGTGCCAGCACTAGCGGCACATCCTACGAGCAGTACTTC
V gene: TRBV11-2; D gene: .; clone size: .; J gene: TRBJ2-3; CDR3 protein: CASSLRGTSTDTQYF; CDR3 DNA: TGTGCCAGCAGCCTCAGGGGGACTAGCACAGATACGCAGTATTTT
V gene: TRBV6-4; D gene: .; clone size: .; J gene: TRBJ1-1; CDR3 protein: CASSDIPNTEAFF; CDR3 DNA: TGTGCCAGCAGTGACATTCCGAACACTGAAGCTTTCTTT
V gene: TRBV7-6; D gene: TRBD2; clone size: .; J gene: TRBJ2-3; CDR3 protein: CASSLAPSGVTDTQYF; CDR3 DNA: TGTGCCAGCAGCTTAGCGCCTAGCGGGGTTACAGATACGCAGTATTTT
V gene: TRBV19; D gene: TRBD2; clone size: .; J gene: TRBJ2-1; CDR3 protein: CASSGGLASSYNEQFF; CDR3 DNA: TGTGCCAGTAGTGGGGGACTAGCTAGCTCCTACAATGAGCAGTTCTTC
V gene: TRBV19; D gene: .; clone size: .; J gene: TRBJ1-5; CDR3 protein: CASSMGGSLHQPQHF; CDR3 DNA: TGTGCCAGTAGTATGGGCGGGTCCCTTCATCAGCCCCAGCATTTT
V gene: TRBV9; D gene: .; clone size: .; J gene: TRBJ1-2; CDR3 protein: CASSVDRNYGYTF; CDR3 DNA: TGTGCCAGCAGCGTGGACAGAAACTATGGCTACACCTTC
V gene: TRBV5-5; D gene: TRBD2; clone size: .; J gene: TRBJ2-7; CDR3 protein: CASSYLAGDYEQYF; CDR3 DNA: TGTGCCAGCAGCTACCTAGCGGGAGACTACGAGCAGTACTTC
V gene: TRBV7-9; D gene: .; clone size: .; J gene: TRBJ2-2; CDR3 protein: CASSLAVSYSNTGELFF; CDR3 DNA: TGTGCCAGCAGCTTAGCGGTCAGCTACTCAAACACCGGGGAGCTGTTTTTT
V gene: TRBV9; D gene: .; clone size: .; J gene: TRBJ2-1; CDR3 protein: CASSGLGNEQFF; CDR3 DNA: TGTGCCAGCAGCGGGTTGGGCAATGAGCAGTTCTTC
V gene: TRBV9; D gene: .; clone size: .; J gene: TRBJ2-7; CDR3 protein: CASSVDSLSSYEQYF; CDR3 DNA: TGTGCCAGCAGCGTAGACTCGTTATCGTCCTACGAGCAGTACTTC
V gene: TRBV27; D gene: .; clone size: once; J gene: TRBJ1-4; CDR3 protein: CASSGLGEKLFF; CDR3 DNA: TGTGCCAGCAGTGGACTAGGTGAAAAACTGTTTTTT
V gene: TRBV11-2; D gene: .; clone size: .; J gene: TRBJ1-2; CDR3 protein: CASSKDRLYGYTF; CDR3 DNA: TGTGCCAGCAGCAAAGACAGGCTCTATGGCTACACCTTC
V gene: TRBV7-9; D gene: TRBD2; clone size: .; J gene: TRBJ2-1; CDR3 protein: CASSRGLAYNEQFF; CDR3 DNA: TGTGCCAGCAGCCGGGGACTAGCCTACAATGAGCAGTTCTTC
V gene: TRBV27; D gene: .; clone size: .; J gene: TRBJ1-1; CDR3 protein: CASSVVGEAFF; CDR3 DNA: TGTGCCAGCAGCGTGGTGGGGGAAGCTTTCTTT
V gene: TRBV6-5; D gene: .; clone size: .; J gene: TRBJ1-4; CDR3 protein: CASSRQATNEKLFF; CDR3 DNA: TGTGCCAGCAGCCGCCAAGCAACTAATGAAAAACTGTTTTTT
V gene: TRBV5-4; D gene: .; clone size: .; J gene: TRBJ2-1; CDR3 protein: CASSLEGPEQFF; CDR3 DNA: TGTGCCAGCAGCTTGGAAGGGCCTGAGCAGTTCTTC
V gene: TRBV27; D gene: .; clone size: few; J gene: TRBJ2-7; CDR3 protein: CASSLSGLGLTYEQYF; CDR3 DNA: TGTGCCAGCAGTTTATCTGGGTTAGGGCTGACCTACGAGCAGTACTTC
V gene: TRBV7-9; D gene: TRBD1; clone size: few; J gene: TRBJ2-7; CDR3 protein: CASSLQAGTGGYEQYF; CDR3 DNA: TGTGCCAGCAGCTTACAGGCGGGGACAGGGGGGTACGAGCAGTACTTC
V gene: TRBV27; D gene: .; clone size: many; J gene: TRBJ2-7; CDR3 protein: CASSLSWGDSPNEQYF; CDR3 DNA: TGTGCCAGCAGTTTATCGTGGGGTGATAGCCCCAACGAGCAGTACTTC
V gene: TRBV10-3; D gene: TRBD2; clone size: .; J gene: TRBJ2-1; CDR3 protein: CAISLSGNSYNEQFF; CDR3 DNA: TGTGCCATCAGCCTTAGCGGGAACTCCTACAATGAGCAGTTCTTC
V gene: TRBV7-3; D gene: .; clone size: .; J gene: TRBJ2-7; CDR3 protein: CASSLPTNVHSYEQYF; CDR3 DNA: TGTGCCAGCAGCTTACCTACGAACGTCCACTCCTACGAGCAGTACTTC
V gene: TRBV5-4; D gene: TRBD1; clone size: .; J gene: TRBJ1-1; CDR3 protein: CASSLDRGLGTEAFF; CDR3 DNA: TGTGCCAGCAGCTTGGACAGGGGTCTGGGCACTGAAGCTTTCTTT
V gene: TRBV5-3; D gene: .; clone size: .; J gene: TRBJ2-7; CDR3 protein: CARSLAPPPYEQYF; CDR3 DNA: TGTGCCAGAAGCTTGGCTCCCCCCCCCTACGAGCAGTACTTC
V gene: TRBV11-2; D gene: .; clone size: .; J gene: TRBJ2-1; CDR3 protein: CASSTYTNEQFF; CDR3 DNA: TGTGCCAGCAGCACATACACCAATGAGCAGTTCTTC
V gene: TRBV5-6; D gene: TRBD2; clone size: .; J gene: TRBJ2-7; CDR3 protein: CASSLYNAGAHEQYF; CDR3 DNA: TGTGCCAGCAGCTTGTACAACGCGGGAGCCCACGAGCAGTACTTC
V gene: TRBV10-2; D gene: .; clone size: few; J gene: TRBJ1-2; CDR3 protein: CASGFATNYGYTF; CDR3 DNA: TGCGCCAGCGGCTTCGCGACTAACTATGGCTACACCTTC
V gene: TRBV28; D gene: TRBD2; clone size: .; J gene: TRBJ2-1; CDR3 protein: CASSSPLAAGNEQFF; CDR3 DNA: TGTGCCAGCAGTTCGCCCCTAGCGGCAGGGAATGAGCAGTTCTTC
V gene: TRBV14; D gene: TRBD1; clone size: .; J gene: TRBJ2-7; CDR3 protein: CASSGYRGLYEQYF; CDR3 DNA: TGTGCCAGCAGCGGGTACAGGGGGCTTTACGAGCAGTACTTC
V gene: TRBV27; D gene: TRBD2; clone size: .; J gene: TRBJ2-7; CDR3 protein: CASSLGTSGIEQYF; CDR3 DNA: TGTGCCAGCAGTCTTGGGACTAGCGGGATTGAGCAGTACTTC